The entry below describes one TCR beta chain. Germline CDR1 and CDR2: SNHLY and FYNNEI. Trimming cost V 5 bases and J 7 bases, with 12 bases left between them. This CDR3 contains 14 residues. Generated by immunoSEQ multiplex PCR, the TCRdb table keeps only in-frame clones and is missing some. The sample shows about 190,000 clones, around 85% of them seen only once. The data are from a study of blood T cell repertoires in COVID-19. This rearrangement joins TRBV2 to TRBJ1-6; D is ambiguous. The clonotype comes from a woman between 50 and 59 years old with acute or convalescent COVID-19. Sequencing used peripheral blood. DNA of the CDR3: TGTGCCAGCAGTAAACAGATAACAAATTCACCCCTCCACTTT. This codes for CASSKQITNSPLHF.